A single sample is the source of the 8 T cell receptor beta chains below, sequenced in a study of tumor and adjacent non-tumor tissue in lung cancer. The library came from three nested PCR rounds adapted from ARM-PCR protocols. TCRdb ran MiXCR on the multiplex PCR reads and lists one entry per CDR3 protein. This sample has 90,000 to 110,000 distinct CDR3 sequences, with 75% found just once. This sample's RNA came from whole unsorted tissue. The material sequenced was lung tumor tissue. These receptors all stem from a woman aged 60-70 years with non-small cell lung cancer.

With respect to this clonotype: A much larger clone lies a single base off, so this may be a read error. The chain links TRBV12-3 or TRBV12-4 to TRBJ2-7; TRBD2 matches at 7 bases. J gave up 2 bases and V 6 bases, and 7 bases lay outside the gene matches. The CDR3 is made up of 14 amino acids. The CDR3 here is CASSPWGGPYEQYF. Here the CDR3 DNA reads TGTGCCAGCAGCCCATGGGGGGGACCCTACGAGCAGTACTTC.

A note on this clonotype: One end of the junction fails to match germline, which may point to a read error. The chain has TRBV11-1 and TRBJ2-2; TRBD2 matches 12 bases. The germline V gene has CDR1 SGHAT and CDR2 FQDESV (reference sequence). CDR3 length equals 17 residues. The CDR3 spells CANSPRLAGESTGVLFF. The CDR3, as DNA: TGTGCTAATAGTCCGCGACTAGCGGGAGAATCCACCGGGGTGCTGTTTTTT.

This clonotype showed up just once. A much larger clone differs from this one at a single base, so this may be a read error. This chain uses TRBV4-3 with TRBJ2-3, with 8 bases identical to TRBD2. Per the germline V gene, CDR1 is LGHNA and CDR2 is YSLEER. The CDR3 is 16 residues long. In nucleotides, the CDR3 is TGCGCCAGCAGCCAAGATCCGGGGGGGGCCACAGATATGCAGTATTTT. Translating gives CASSQDPGGATDMQYF.

This clonotype was counted once. A read error is possible here, since a much larger clone lies one base away. This chain uses TRBV20-1 with TRBJ1-6; D possibly corresponds to TRBD1 (6 bases). The germline gives CDR1 DFQATT, CDR2 SNEGSKA (reference sequence). This CDR3 comprises 16 residues. CDR3 in amino acids: CSVRDMKGHGNSPLHF. The CDR3 DNA reads as TGCAGTGTTAGAGACATGAAGGGACATGGCAATTCACCCCTCCACTTT.

CDR3 sequence reads: CARSRTDVSGGYTF. Here the CDR3 DNA reads TGTGCCAGGAGCCGGACCGACGTCTCCGGGGGCTACACCTTC. V gene TRBV28 combines with J gene TRBJ1-2; unclear D gene. The CDR3 is made up of 14 amino acids. V was clipped by 9 bases and J by 8 bases, with 22 bases between them. Germline values: CDR1 MDHEN, CDR2 SYDVKM.

This chain connects TRBV29-1 to TRBJ2-3, with D possibly being TRBD2 (5 bases). CDR1 is SQVTM and CDR2 is ANQGSEA in the germline V gene. The CDR3 sequence is 16 residues long. V was shortened by 1 base and J by 2 bases, with 16 bases between the two germline ends. In DNA, the CDR3 is TGCAGCGTTGAAGGGACTTTGGGTTTTAACACAGATACGCAGTATTTT. This sequence encodes CSVEGTLGFNTDTQYF.

A note on this clonotype: This may be a read error, as it is one base from a much larger clone. The gene calls are TRBV20-1 and TRBJ2-7, with TRBD1 as a possible D gene (6 bases). In germline, CDR1 is DFQATT, CDR2 SNEGSKA (reference sequence). The V end lost 5 bases, the J end lost 2 bases, and 16 bases lay between the germline ends. This CDR3 has 14 residues. The DNA for the CDR3 is TGCAGTGCTGGGGTACAGGGAGAAGCCTACGAGCAGTACTTC. Translation gives CSAGVQGEAYEQYF.

Comments on this clonotype: A much larger clone sits a single nucleotide away, making a read error possible. The chain carries TRBV20-1 and TRBJ2-1, with TRBD2 matching 8 bases. CDR1 and CDR2 (germline): DFQATT, SNEGSKA (reference sequence). The CDR3 is made up of 14 amino acids. Unmatched junction bases numbered 5, after V lost 1 base and J lost 6 bases. CDR3 protein: CSARGGLGVNEQFF. CDR3 nucleotide sequence: TGCAGTGCTAGAGGGGGACTAGGGGTCAATGAGCAGTTCTTC.